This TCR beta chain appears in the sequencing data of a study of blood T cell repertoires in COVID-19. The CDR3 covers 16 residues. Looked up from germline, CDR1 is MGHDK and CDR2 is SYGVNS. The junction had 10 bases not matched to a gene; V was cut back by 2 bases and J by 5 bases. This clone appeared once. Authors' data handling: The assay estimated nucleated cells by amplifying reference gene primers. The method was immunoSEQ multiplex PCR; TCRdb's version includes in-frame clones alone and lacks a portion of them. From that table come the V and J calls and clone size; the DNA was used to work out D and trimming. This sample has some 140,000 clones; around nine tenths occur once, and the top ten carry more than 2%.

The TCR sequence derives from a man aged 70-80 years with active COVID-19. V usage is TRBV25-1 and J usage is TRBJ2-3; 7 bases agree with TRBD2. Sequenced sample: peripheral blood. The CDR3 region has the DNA TGTGCCAGCAGTGAAGGGGGGGGAGGGCCGGTAGATACGCAGTATTTT. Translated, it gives CASSEGGGGPVDTQYF. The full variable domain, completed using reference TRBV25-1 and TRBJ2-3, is EADIYQTPRYLVIGTGKKITLECSQTMGHDKMYWYQQDPGMELHLIHYSYGVNSTEKGDLSSESTVSRIRTEHFPLTLESARPSHTSQYLCASSEGGGGPVDTQYFGPGTRLTVL.